A selection of T cell receptor delta chains follows, all from one sample in a study of gamma-delta chains in newborns, infants, children. TCRdb used CATT to re-call clones from the reads. The sample contains several thousand delta-chain clones, 2.6% of which appear only once. What was sequenced was blood. The receptors were gathered from a child who was a newborn, infant or young child, either healthy, febrile or measles-vaccinated (not recorded which). Each CDR3 is given with its conserved first and last residue. Fields, in order: V gene, J gene, clone size, CDR3 protein. Size values are once, few and many counts, or a class for expanded clones, and some rows have none.

V: TRDV2
J: TRDJ1
size: large
CDR3: CACDTVLGIGYTDKLIF

V: TRDV2
J: TRDJ1
size: medium-sized
CDR3: CACDTLQGGPNLHFDTDKLIF

V: TRDV2
J: TRDJ1
size: few
CDR3: CACDTVGIPITDKIIF

V: TRDV2
J: TRDJ1
size: large
CDR3: CACDTVLGTGYTDKLIF

V: TRDV2
J: TRDJ3
size: few
CDR3: CACDTLKSGSSWGTRQMFF

V: TRDV2
J: TRDJ3
size: few
CDR3: CACDSLRVTSSWDTRQMFF

V: TRDV2
J: TRDJ3
size: medium-sized
CDR3: CACDTGDLFSWDTRQMFF

V: TRDV2
J: TRDJ3
size: few
CDR3: CACDRILAGKSSWDTLQMFF

V: TRDV2
J: TRDJ1
size: medium-sized
CDR3: CACDTVGGWGSNDKLIF

V: TRDV2
J: TRDJ1
size: medium-sized
CDR3: CACDRWGKTDKLIF

V: TRDV2
J: TRDJ1
size: -
CDR3: CACGTVQTSYVGAPGGKLIF

V: TRDV2
J: TRDJ2
size: -
CDR3: CARDPLNWGLSLTAQLFF

V: TRDV2
J: TRDJ1
size: large
CDR3: CACDHLLRRATDKLIF

V: TRDV2
J: TRDJ1
size: medium-sized
CDR3: CACDTLGVNTDKLIF

V: TRDV2
J: TRDJ1
size: large
CDR3: CACDTVGMNDQPYTDKLIF

V: TRDV2
J: TRDJ1
size: -
CDR3: CACDALGDTTDKLIF

V: TRDV2
J: TRDJ1
size: -
CDR3: CACGPLPSYWGSYTDKLIF

V: TRDV2
J: TRDJ1
size: -
CDR3: CACDPAGRSLNDKLIF

V: TRDV2
J: TRDJ1
size: -
CDR3: CACDVLGEVTDKLIF